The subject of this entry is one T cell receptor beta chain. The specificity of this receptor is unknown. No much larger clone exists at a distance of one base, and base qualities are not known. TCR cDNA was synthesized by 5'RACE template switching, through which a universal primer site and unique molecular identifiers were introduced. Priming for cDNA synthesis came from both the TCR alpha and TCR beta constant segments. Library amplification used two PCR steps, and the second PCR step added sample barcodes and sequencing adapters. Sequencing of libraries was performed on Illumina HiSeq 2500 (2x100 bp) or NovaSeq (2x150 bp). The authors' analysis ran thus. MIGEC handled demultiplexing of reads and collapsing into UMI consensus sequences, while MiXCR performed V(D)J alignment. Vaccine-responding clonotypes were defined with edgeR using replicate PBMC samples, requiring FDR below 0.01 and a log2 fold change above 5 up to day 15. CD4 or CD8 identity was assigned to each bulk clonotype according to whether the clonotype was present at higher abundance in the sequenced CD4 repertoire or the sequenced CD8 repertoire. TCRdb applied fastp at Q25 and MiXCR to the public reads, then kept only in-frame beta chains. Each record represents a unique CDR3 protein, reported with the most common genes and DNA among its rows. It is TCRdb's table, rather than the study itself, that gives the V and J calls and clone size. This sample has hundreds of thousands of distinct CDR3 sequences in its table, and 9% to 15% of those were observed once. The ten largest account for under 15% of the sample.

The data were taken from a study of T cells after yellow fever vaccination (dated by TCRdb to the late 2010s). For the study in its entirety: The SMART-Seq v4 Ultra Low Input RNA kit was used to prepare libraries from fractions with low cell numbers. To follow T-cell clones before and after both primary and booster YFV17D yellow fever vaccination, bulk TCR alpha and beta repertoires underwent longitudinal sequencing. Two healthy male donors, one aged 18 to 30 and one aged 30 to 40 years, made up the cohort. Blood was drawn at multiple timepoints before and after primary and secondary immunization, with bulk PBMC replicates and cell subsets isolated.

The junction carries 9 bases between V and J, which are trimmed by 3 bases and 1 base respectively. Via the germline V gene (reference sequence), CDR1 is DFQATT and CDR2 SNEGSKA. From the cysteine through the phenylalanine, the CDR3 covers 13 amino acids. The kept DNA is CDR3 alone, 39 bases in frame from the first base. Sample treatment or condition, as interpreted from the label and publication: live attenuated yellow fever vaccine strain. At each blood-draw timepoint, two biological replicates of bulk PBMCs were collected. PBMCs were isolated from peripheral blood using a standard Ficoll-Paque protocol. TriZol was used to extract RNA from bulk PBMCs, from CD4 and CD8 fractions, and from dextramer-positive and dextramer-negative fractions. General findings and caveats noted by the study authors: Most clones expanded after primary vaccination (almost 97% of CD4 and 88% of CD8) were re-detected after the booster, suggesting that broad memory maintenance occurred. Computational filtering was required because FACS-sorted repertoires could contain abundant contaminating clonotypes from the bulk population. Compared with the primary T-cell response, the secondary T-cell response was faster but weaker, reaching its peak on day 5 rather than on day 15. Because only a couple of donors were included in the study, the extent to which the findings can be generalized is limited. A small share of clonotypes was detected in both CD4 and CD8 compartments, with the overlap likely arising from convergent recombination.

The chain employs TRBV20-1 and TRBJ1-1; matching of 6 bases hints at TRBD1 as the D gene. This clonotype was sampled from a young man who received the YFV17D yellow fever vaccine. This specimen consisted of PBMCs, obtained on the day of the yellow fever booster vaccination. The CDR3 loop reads CSARRGANTEAFF. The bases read TGCAGTGCTAGGAGGGGGGCGAACACTGAAGCTTTCTTT.